The 24 T cell receptor beta chains given below trace back to one sample, sequenced in a study of blood T cell repertoires in COVID-19. Here immunoSEQ multiplex PCR was the method, and the copy in TCRdb shows in-frame clones only, minus some. The sample yields 250,000 to 300,000 clones, around 85% seen once. The sample taken for sequencing was peripheral blood. The receptors derive from a young woman with COVID-19, enrolled during active disease.

This chain joins TRBV4-1 and TRBJ2-1; 16 nucleotides agree with TRBD2. Trimming removed 3 bases from V and 9 bases from J; junction bases left unmatched: 14. Per germline, CDR1 MGHRA and CDR2 YSYEKL. The length of the CDR3 is 19 residues. The chain's CDR3 is CASSQGLAGGGVRAAEQFF. The DNA for the CDR3 is TGCGCCAGCAGCCAGGGACTAGCGGGGGGGGGAGTACGGGCGGCTGAGCAGTTCTTC.

The chain has TRBV7-9 and TRBJ2-1, with D possibly TRBD2 on 5 matching bases. Germline V gene lookup returns CDR1 SEHNR and CDR2 FQNEAQ (reference sequence). This CDR3 has 14 amino acids. The germline V and J ends were trimmed by 5 bases and 9 bases, with 17 bases remaining between them. This CDR3 reads CASSLTAGNSEQFF. In nucleotides, the CDR3 is TGTGCCAGCAGCCTAACGGCGGGCAACAGTGAGCAGTTCTTC. The whole variable domain, filled in from reference TRBV7-9 and TRBJ2-1, reads DTGVSQNPRHKITKRGQNVTFRCDPISEHNRLYWYRQTLGQGPEFLTYFQNEAQLEKSRLLSDRFSAERPKGSFSTLEIQRTEQGDSAMYLCASSLTAGNSEQFFGPGTRLTVL.

The CDR3 nucleotides are TGTGCCAGCAGGGCGATCATGGGGACAGGGGGCAGGGAGCAGTTCTTC. Its translation is CASRAIMGTGGREQFF. The chain carries TRBV3-1 (or the pseudogene TRBV3-2) and TRBJ2-1; 12 bases align to TRBD1. Losses at the gene ends were 6 bases for V and 10 bases for J; bases not matched to a gene: 13. The germline gives CDR1 LGHDT, CDR2 YNNKEL (reference sequence). This CDR3 contains 16 residues.

J is TRBJ1-3 and V is TRBV6-5; D not certain. With 0 bases removed from V and 0 bases from J, the gap between germline ends came to 9 bases. The V gene's germline CDR1 is MNHEY and CDR2 SVGAGI. The CDR3 contains 16 residues. Written as DNA, the CDR3 is TGTGCCAGCAGTTACTCGATGTCGGTCTCTGGAAACACCATATATTTT. It codes for CASSYSMSVSGNTIYF.

V and J are TRBV2 and TRBJ2-2; 10 positions agree with TRBD2. After removal of 7 bases from V and 7 bases from J, the junction contained 6 bases not matched to a gene. The CDR3 consists of 14 residues. Germline CDR1 SNHLY, CDR2 FYNNEI. This CDR3 reads CASTAGGHIGELFF. The CDR3 DNA is TGTGCCAGCACAGCGGGGGGGCATATCGGGGAGCTGTTTTTT.

The chain combines TRBV4-1 with TRBJ2-7; the match to TRBD1 covers 10 bases. Germline loops: CDR1 MGHRA, CDR2 YSYEKL. The CDR3 is 16 amino acids. J was trimmed by 7 bases and V by 3 bases; bases with no gene match: 12. The CDR3 loop reads CASSQTGDRGLREQYF. In DNA form, the CDR3 reads TGCGCCAGCAGCCAGACGGGGGACAGGGGACTAAGAGAGCAGTACTTC.

This clone was counted a single time. This chain links TRBV9 with TRBJ1-1, with D hard to call. Germline lookup yields CDR1 SGDLS and CDR2 YYNGEE. CDR3 length equals 14 residues. V was cut by 5 bases and J by 0 bases, with 11 bases left in between. CDR3 DNA sequence: TGTGCCAGCAGTTTTGACACAATGAACACTGAAGCTTTCTTT. Protein product: CASSFDTMNTEAFF.

The genes are TRBV18 and TRBJ1-4, with TRBD1 matching 7 bases. V gave up 3 bases and J gave up 2 bases; unmatched junction bases: 6. Germline loops: CDR1 KGHSH, CDR2 LQKENI. This CDR3 region has 16 residues. CDR3 bases: TGTGCCAGCTCACCTAAACAGGGGCTGACTAATGAAAAACTGTTTTTT. As protein: CASSPKQGLTNEKLFF.

The chain carries TRBV5-1 and TRBJ1-2; perhaps TRBD1 as D (6 bases). The CDR3 totals 14 residues. Deletions cut 0 bases from V and 5 bases from J, with 11 bases between. Germline V CDR1 and CDR2: SGHRS, YFSETQ. In nucleotides, the CDR3 is TGCGCCAGCAGCTTGGATGGGGACATTTATGGCTACACCTTC. Amino acids: CASSLDGDIYGYTF.

The rearrangement uses TRBV7-9 and TRBJ2-7; 8 bases are shared with TRBD1. This CDR3 has 16 amino acids. CDR1 is SEHNR and CDR2 is FQNEAQ in the germline V gene (reference sequence). The V segment lost 3 bases and the J segment 1 base; nucleotides outside the gene matches: 8. CDR3 sequence: CASSFRVGQESYEQYF. The DNA of the CDR3 is TGTGCCAGCAGCTTTAGGGTGGGACAGGAGTCCTACGAGCAGTACTTC.

The V call is TRBV29-1, the J call TRBJ1-4; 7 positions match TRBD1. Germline V lookup: CDR1 SQVTM, CDR2 ANQGSEA. This CDR3 has 15 residues. J was trimmed by 0 bases and V by 6 bases; bases with no gene match: 7. In DNA, the CDR3 is TGCAGCGTGGCCGGACAGGACGCAACTAATGAAAAACTGTTTTTT. This translates into CSVAGQDATNEKLFF.

The chain recombines TRBV10-1 with TRBJ1-2; 7 bases agree with TRBD1. The length of the CDR3 is 14 residues. Trimming cost V 4 bases and J 5 bases; bases outside gene matches: 7. Germline V gene lookup returns CDR1 WNHNN and CDR2 SYGVQD (reference sequence). This CDR3 is CASSVAGDRYGYTF. The CDR3 DNA is TGCGCCAGCAGTGTCGCAGGGGACAGATATGGCTACACCTTC.

V and J are TRBV27 and TRBJ1-2, with D tentatively TRBD1 (6 bases). With 2 bases removed from V and 0 bases from J, the gap between germline ends came to 16 bases. CDR1 is MNHEY, CDR2 SMNVEV, per germline (reference sequence). The length of the CDR3 is 17 residues. The CDR3 DNA follows: TGTGCCAGCAGTTTAAAGGGGGTGACGCGTGCTAACTATGGCTACACCTTC. It is translated as CASSLKGVTRANYGYTF.

Turning to this clone: Other DNA sequences within the sample encode an identical CDR3. The rearrangement links TRBV19 to TRBJ2-3, with 7 positions matching TRBD2. The germline V gene encodes CDR1 LNHDA and CDR2 SQIVND (reference sequence). V gave up 5 bases and J gave up 0 bases; unmatched junction bases: 2. This CDR3 is 14 amino acids long. CDR3: CASSWGGSTDTQYF. CDR3 in DNA: TGTGCCAGTAGTTGGGGGGGAAGCACAGATACGCAGTATTTT. Full variable domain (missing parts from reference TRBV19 and TRBJ2-3): DGGITQSPKYLFRKEGQNVTLSCEQNLNHDAMYWYRQDPGQGLRLIYYSQIVNDFQKGDIAEGYSVSREKKESFPLTVTSAQKNPTAFYLCASSWGGSTDTQYFGPGTRLTVL.

This clone turned up a few times. This sequence joins TRBV6-5 and TRBJ1-6; D uncertain. Germline lookup yields CDR1 MNHEY and CDR2 SVGAGI. V shed 6 bases and J shed 0 bases, with 6 bases lying between them. The CDR3 consists of 14 residues. The CDR3 nucleotides read TGTGCCAGCAGGACTAGCTCCTATAATTCACCCCTCCACTTT. It specifies CASRTSSYNSPLHF.

The CDR3 sequence: CASTGQGLHEQYF. In nucleotides, the CDR3 is TGTGCCAGCACCGGACAGGGTCTCCACGAGCAGTACTTC. The rearrangement joins TRBV2 to TRBJ2-7; 8 nucleotides agree with TRBD1. V lost 7 bases and J lost 5; bases outside the gene matches: 7. The length of the CDR3 is 13 residues. CDR1 is SNHLY and CDR2 is FYNNEI in the germline V gene.

V gene TRBV3-1 (or the pseudogene TRBV3-2) combines with J gene TRBJ2-3, with 8 bases matching TRBD1. From germline, CDR1 is LGHDT and CDR2 YNNKEL (reference sequence). The CDR3 consists of 14 residues. The ends lost 4 bases at V and 7 bases at J; junction bases unmatched: 7. The CDR3 loop reads CASSPPHRGNTQYF. The CDR3 region has the DNA TGTGCCAGCAGCCCCCCCCACAGGGGGAATACGCAGTATTTT.

This clone was observed a single time. The J gene is TRBJ1-4, the V gene TRBV7-6; D not certain. Germline-derived CDR1 and CDR2 are SGHVS and FNYEAQ. CDR3 size: 16 residues. The ends were cut back, 3 bases at V and 5 bases at J, with 16 bases in the middle. CDR3 amino acids: CASSLLSEGGNEKLFF. Written as DNA, the CDR3 is TGTGCCAGCAGCTTGCTCTCTGAGGGCGGAAATGAAAAACTGTTTTTT.

The chain joins TRBV24-1 to TRBJ2-1, with a weak D call TRBD2 (6 bases). Trimming took 5 bases from V and 5 from J, leaving 24 bases between them. The CDR3 contains 18 residues. Germline values: CDR1 KGHDR, CDR2 SFDVKD. The CDR3 DNA sequence: TGTGCCACCAGTGGAGATCCCCGGAGGAGGGGCCGGAACAATGAGCAGTTCTTC. Protein product: CATSGDPRRRGRNNEQFF.

This clone has a count of ten or more. This chain links TRBV29-1 with TRBJ1-1, with 7 bases that match TRBD1. CDR1 is SQVTM, CDR2 ANQGSEA, per germline. V lost 8 bases to trimming and J lost 5 bases; unmatched junction nucleotides: 8. CDR3 length equals 12 residues. The CDR3 DNA sequence: TGCAGCACTCACAGGGGAAGAACTGAAGCTTTCTTT. As protein: CSTHRGRTEAFF. Together with reference TRBV29-1 and TRBJ1-1, the CDR3 gives the full variable domain: SAVISQKPSRDICQRGTSLTIQCQVDSQVTMMFWYRQQPGQSLTLIATANQGSEATYESGFVIDKFPISRPNLTFSTLTVSNMSPEDSSIYLCSTHRGRTEAFFGQGTRLTVV.

This clone was recorded a few times. J is TRBJ2-7 and V is TRBV14, with a possible D match to TRBD2 (6 bases). The V gene lost 2 bases and the J gene lost 8 bases, with 22 bases spanning the gap. This CDR3 has 16 amino acids. Germline CDR1 reads SGHDN; CDR2 reads FVKESK. CDR3: CASSQRDPGLLSQQYF. CDR3 bases: TGTGCCAGCAGCCAAAGAGACCCGGGACTCCTCTCCCAGCAGTACTTC.

The rearrangement uses TRBV6-5 and TRBJ2-6; tentatively, D is TRBD2 (5 bases). The length of the CDR3 is 15 residues. The germline V gene has CDR1 MNHEY and CDR2 SVGAGI. V was shortened by 2 bases and J by 0 bases, with 5 bases between the two germline ends. CDR3 protein: CASSYRGSGANVLTF. Written as DNA, the CDR3 is TGTGCCAGCAGTTACCGGGGCTCTGGGGCCAACGTCCTGACTTTC.

This clone has only a few counts. CDR3 residues: CASSFDGAIYF. In DNA, the CDR3 is TGTGCCAGCAGCTTCGACGGAGCCATATATTTT. This rearrangement joins TRBV7-9 to TRBJ1-3; no reliable D call. The V end was cut by 3 bases, the J end by 11 bases, with 8 bases between. This CDR3 region has 11 residues. CDR1 is SEHNR and CDR2 is FQNEAQ in the germline V gene (reference sequence). Full variable domain (remainder filled in from reference TRBV7-9 and TRBJ1-3): DTGVSQNPRHKITKRGQNVTFRCDPISEHNRLYWYRQTLGQGPEFLTYFQNEAQLEKSRLLSDRFSAERPKGSFSTLEIQRTEQGDSAMYLCASSFDGAIYFGEGSWLTVV.

CDR3: CAISYTGGQADTQYF. CDR3 bases: TGTGCCATCAGTTACACAGGGGGACAGGCAGATACGCAGTATTTT. The chain couples TRBV10-3 to TRBJ2-3; TRBD1 matches at 8 bases. CDR3 size: 15 residues. Per the germline V gene, CDR1 is ENHRY and CDR2 is SYGVKD. The trim removed 5 bases at V and 4 bases at J, leaving 8 bases unmatched.